This record concerns one T cell receptor (beta chain) sequence. The antigen remains unidentified. The data derive from a study of Ad26.COV2.S vaccination and SARS-CoV-2 variants. Looking at the study overall: Ad26.COV2.S arm of COV1001 included the donor. Intramuscularly, Ad26.COV2.S was given either once or twice, 56 days apart. The study's findings and limits: Reportedly, after vaccination the spike-specific CD8+ and CD4+ T cell responses displayed substantial breadth. The TCR breadth and depth analyses may have produced an underestimate of total T cell responses.

Trimming removed 2 bases from V and 1 base from J; junction bases left unmatched: 2. The CDR3 consists of 16 residues. Germline lookup yields CDR1 SGDLS and CDR2 YYNGEE. Treatment meaning: roughly 20 received Ad26.COV2.S at low or high dose, single or two shots; several received placebo; per-sample allocation not given. Sample collection was performed on day 63 after the first vaccine or placebo injection. Produced via immunoSEQ multiplex PCR; TCRdb's table is partial and in-frame only. This sample has about 400,000 clones; 70% to 90% occur once, and the top ten carry approximately 1.9%. This sequence joins TRBV9 and TRBJ2-2; 10 bases line up with TRBD2. The TCR sequence derives from a person between 18 and 60 years old who received the Ad26.COV2.S COVID-19 vaccine or a placebo. This sample comprised peripheral blood, obtained in a trial of Ad26.COV2.S vaccine versus placebo. CDR3 amino acids: CASSVSGRLNTGELFF. The CDR3 DNA follows: TGTGCCAGCAGCGTTAGCGGGAGGTTGAACACCGGGGAGCTGTTTTTT. The full variable domain, its missing parts supplied by reference TRBV9 and TRBJ2-2, is DSGVTQTPKHLITATGQRVTLRCSPRSGDLSVYWYQQSLDQGLQFLIQYYNGEERAKGNILERFSAQQFPDLHSELNLSSLELGDSALYFCASSVSGRLNTGELFFGEGSRLTVL.